This TCR beta chain originates from a study of blood T cell repertoires in COVID-19. Study-level background: Samples taken during acute and convalescent COVID-19 were collected in the United States, Italy and Spain. T cells, B-cell-depleted T cells, or PBMCs provided the cDNA or gDNA that served as material.

V gave up 6 bases and J gave up 2 bases, with 12 bases separating them. The CDR3 is 14 residues long. Germline values: CDR1 SGDLS, CDR2 YYNGEE. Original analysis: The authors estimated nucleated cell counts from reference gene primer amplification. The protocol was immunoSEQ multiplex PCR, while the TCRdb copy is restricted to in-frame clones and leaves out a portion. D and trimming were read from the DNA, whereas the V and J calls and clone size are those reported in that table. The sample has about 120,000 clones, more than 75% seen once. V is TRBV9 and J is TRBJ1-5; unclear D gene. The sequenced sample was peripheral blood. This TCR came from a human donor in a cohort sampled during active COVID-19. DNA of the CDR3: TGTGCCAGCACTCCGGGAGTCGGCAATCAGCCCCAGCATTTT. This translates into CASTPGVGNQPQHF.